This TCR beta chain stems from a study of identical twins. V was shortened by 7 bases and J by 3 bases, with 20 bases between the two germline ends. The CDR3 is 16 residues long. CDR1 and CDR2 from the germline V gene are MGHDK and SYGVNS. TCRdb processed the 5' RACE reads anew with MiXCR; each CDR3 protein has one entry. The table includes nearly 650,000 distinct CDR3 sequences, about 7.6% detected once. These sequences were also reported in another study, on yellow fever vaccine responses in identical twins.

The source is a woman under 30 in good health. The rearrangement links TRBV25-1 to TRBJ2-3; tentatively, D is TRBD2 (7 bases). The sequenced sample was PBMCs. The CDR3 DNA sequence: TGTGCCAGCACTCCGAAAACGGGGGGCCCAACAGATACGCAGTATTTT. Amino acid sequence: CASTPKTGGPTDTQYF.